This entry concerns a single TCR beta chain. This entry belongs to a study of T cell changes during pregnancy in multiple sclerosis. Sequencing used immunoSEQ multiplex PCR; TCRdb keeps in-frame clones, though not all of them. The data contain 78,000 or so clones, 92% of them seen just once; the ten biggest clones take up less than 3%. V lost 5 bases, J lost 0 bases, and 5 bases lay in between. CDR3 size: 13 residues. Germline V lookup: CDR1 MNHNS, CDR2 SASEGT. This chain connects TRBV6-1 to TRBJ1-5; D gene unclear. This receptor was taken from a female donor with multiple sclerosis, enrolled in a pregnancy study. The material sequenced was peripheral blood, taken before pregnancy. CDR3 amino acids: CASSSYSNQPQHF. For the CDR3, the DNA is TGTGCCAGCAGTTCGTATAGCAATCAGCCCCAGCATTTT.